Reported below is one T cell receptor (beta chain). These data come from a study of blood T cell repertoires in COVID-19. At the level of the study: The origin of the acute and convalescent COVID-19 samples was the United States, Italy and Spain. T cells, B-cell-depleted T cells, or PBMCs supplied cDNA or gDNA.

Original processing notes: How many nucleated cells were present was estimated from reference gene primer amplification. TCRdb keeps only in-frame clones here, not all; method: immunoSEQ multiplex PCR. The DNA gave D and trimming, while V, J and clone size come from that table. The table includes about 230,000 clones, about 80% detected once. The CDR3 length is 16 residues. The V end was cut by 3 bases, the J end by 4 bases, with 13 bases between. CDR1 is SNHLY and CDR2 is FYNNEI in the germline V gene. This chain uses TRBV2 with TRBJ1-6; no clear D. This TCR was recovered from a man in his forties or fifties with active or convalescent COVID-19. The sequenced sample was peripheral blood. The CDR3 reads CASSEIDSKYNSPLHF. The CDR3 coding sequence is TGTGCCAGCAGTGAGATAGACTCTAAATATAATTCACCCCTCCACTTT.